This T cell receptor beta chain is drawn from a study of tumor-infiltrating lymphocytes in primary liver carcinoma. The germline V gene encodes CDR1 SQVTM and CDR2 ANQGSEA. CDR3 length: 13 amino acids. The authors made TCR beta cDNA from around 500 ng total RNA with a constant-region primer. It was through three nested multiplex PCR rounds of slightly modified ARM-PCR that TCR beta libraries arose. The opening two PCR rounds, 10 cycles each, paired TRBV1-TRBV30 forward primers with a C-beta reverse primer. TCRdb reanalysed the multiplex PCR reads using MiXCR and keeps one entry per CDR3 protein. The data show approximately 74,000 distinct CDR3 sequences, around 75% seen once. Total RNA and DNA came together from around 20-30 mg of bulk tissue without cell sorting.

The V gene is TRBV29-1, the J gene TRBJ2-5, with D tentatively TRBD2 (5 bases). The origin of this receptor is a woman aged 55-70 years with primary liver carcinoma and hepatitis B virus infection. The sequenced sample was liver tumor tissue from sampling region 4. Subset indicated: tumor region T4, right-lateral pole. CDR3 nucleotide sequence: TGCTGCGCGTATTCGGGATTTCAGGAGACCCAGTACTTC. This codes for CCAYSGFQETQYF.